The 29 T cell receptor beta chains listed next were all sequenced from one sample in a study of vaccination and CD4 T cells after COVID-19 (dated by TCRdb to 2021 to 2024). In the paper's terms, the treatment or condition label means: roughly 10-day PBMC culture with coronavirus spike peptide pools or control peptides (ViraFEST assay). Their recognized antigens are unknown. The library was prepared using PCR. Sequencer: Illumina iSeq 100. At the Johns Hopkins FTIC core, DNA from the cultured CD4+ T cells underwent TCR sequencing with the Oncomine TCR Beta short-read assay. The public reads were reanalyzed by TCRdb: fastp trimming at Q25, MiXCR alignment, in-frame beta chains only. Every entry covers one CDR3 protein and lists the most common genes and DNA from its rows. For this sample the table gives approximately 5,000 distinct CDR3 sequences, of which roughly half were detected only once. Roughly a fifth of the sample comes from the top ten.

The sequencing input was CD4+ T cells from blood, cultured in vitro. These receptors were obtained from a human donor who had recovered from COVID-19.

The CDR3 is CASSVEGRAWETQYF. DNA of the CDR3: TGTGCCAGCAGCGTAGAAGGCAGGGCGTGGGAGACCCAGTACTTC. This chain links TRBV9 with TRBJ2-5; tentatively, D is TRBD1 (5 bases). The CDR3 spans 15 residues. V dropped 0 bases and J dropped 5 bases, with 14 bases sitting between them. The germline CDR1 and CDR2 sequences are SGDLS and YYNGEE.

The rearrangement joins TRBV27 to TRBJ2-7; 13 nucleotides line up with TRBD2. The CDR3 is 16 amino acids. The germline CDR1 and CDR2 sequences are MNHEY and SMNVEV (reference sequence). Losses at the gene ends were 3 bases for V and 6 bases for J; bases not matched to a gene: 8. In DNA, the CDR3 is TGTGCCAGCAGTTTCTCATTACTAGCGGGAGGGGGCGAGCAGTACTTC. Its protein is CASSFSLLAGGGEQYF.

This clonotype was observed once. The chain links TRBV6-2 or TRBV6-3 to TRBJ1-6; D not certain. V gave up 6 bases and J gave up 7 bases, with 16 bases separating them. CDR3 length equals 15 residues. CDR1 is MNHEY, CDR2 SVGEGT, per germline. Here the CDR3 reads CASRPFQVQNSPLHF. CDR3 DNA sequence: TGTGCCAGCAGGCCCTTCCAGGTACAGAATTCACCCCTCCACTTT.

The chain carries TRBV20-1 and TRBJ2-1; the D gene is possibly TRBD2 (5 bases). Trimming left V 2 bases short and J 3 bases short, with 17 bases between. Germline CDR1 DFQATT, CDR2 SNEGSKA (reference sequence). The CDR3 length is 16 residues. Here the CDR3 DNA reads TGCAGTGCTAGATCACAGCTAGCTCAGGACTACAATGAGCAGTTCTTC. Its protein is CSARSQLAQDYNEQFF.

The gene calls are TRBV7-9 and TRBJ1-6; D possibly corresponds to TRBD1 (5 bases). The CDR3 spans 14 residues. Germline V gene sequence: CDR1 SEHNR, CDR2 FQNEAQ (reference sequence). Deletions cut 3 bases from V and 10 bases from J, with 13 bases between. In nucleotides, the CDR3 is TGTGCCAGCAGCTTCGGGGGATGGCGGTCACCCCTCCACTTT. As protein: CASSFGGWRSPLHF.

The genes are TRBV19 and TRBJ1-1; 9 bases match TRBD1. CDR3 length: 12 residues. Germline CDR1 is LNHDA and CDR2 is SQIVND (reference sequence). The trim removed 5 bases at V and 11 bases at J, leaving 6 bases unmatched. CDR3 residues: CASSPRDREAFF. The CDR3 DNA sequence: TGTGCCAGTAGTCCGAGGGACAGGGAGGCTTTCTTT.

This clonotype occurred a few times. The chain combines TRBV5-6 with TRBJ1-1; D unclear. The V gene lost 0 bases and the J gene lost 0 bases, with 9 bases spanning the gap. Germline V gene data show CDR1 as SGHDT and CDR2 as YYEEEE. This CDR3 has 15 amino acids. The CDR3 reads CASSLALGLNTEAFF. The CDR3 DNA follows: TGTGCCAGCAGCTTGGCTCTAGGCCTGAACACTGAAGCTTTCTTT.

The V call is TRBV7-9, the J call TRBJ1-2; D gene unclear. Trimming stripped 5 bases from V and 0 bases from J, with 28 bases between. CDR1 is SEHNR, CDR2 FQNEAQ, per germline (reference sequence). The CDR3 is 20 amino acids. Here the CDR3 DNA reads TGTGCCAGCAGCCCCCCCGTCTTATCGTCTATCGGGTGGGCTAACTATGGCTACACCTTC. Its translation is CASSPPVLSSIGWANYGYTF.

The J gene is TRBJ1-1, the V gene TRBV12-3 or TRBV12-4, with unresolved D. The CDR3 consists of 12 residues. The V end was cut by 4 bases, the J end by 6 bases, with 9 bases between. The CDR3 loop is CASSSRMSEAFF. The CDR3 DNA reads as TGTGCCAGCAGTTCCAGGATGTCTGAAGCTTTCTTT.

Here the CDR3 reads CASSFGFGDWNQPQHF. DNA for the CDR3: TGTGCCAGCAGTTTCGGCTTTGGGGACTGGAATCAGCCCCAGCATTTT. This rearrangement joins TRBV12-3 or TRBV12-4 to TRBJ1-5; perhaps TRBD1 as D (5 bases). The CDR3 totals 16 residues. The V gene lost 3 bases and the J gene lost 4 bases, with 16 bases spanning the gap.

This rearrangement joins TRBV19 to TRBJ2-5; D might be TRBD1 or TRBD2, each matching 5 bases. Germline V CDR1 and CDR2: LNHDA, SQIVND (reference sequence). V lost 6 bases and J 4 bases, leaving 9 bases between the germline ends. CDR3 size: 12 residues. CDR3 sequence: CASRGVGETQYF. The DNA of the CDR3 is TGTGCCAGTAGGGGGGTTGGAGAGACCCAGTACTTC.

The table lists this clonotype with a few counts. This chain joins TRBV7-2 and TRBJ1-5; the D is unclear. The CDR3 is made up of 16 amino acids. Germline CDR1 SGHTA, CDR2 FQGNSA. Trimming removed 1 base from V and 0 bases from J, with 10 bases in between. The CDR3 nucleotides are TGTGCCAGCAGCTTAGTGGCAGGATATAGCAATCAGCCCCAGCATTTT. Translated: CASSLVAGYSNQPQHF.

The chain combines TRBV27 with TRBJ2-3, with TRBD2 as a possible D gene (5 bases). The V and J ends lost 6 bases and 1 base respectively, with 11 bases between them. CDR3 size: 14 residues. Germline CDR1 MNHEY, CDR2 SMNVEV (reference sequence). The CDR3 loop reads CASRGWGGTDTQYF. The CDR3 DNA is TGTGCCAGCAGGGGTTGGGGAGGCACAGATACGCAGTATTTT.

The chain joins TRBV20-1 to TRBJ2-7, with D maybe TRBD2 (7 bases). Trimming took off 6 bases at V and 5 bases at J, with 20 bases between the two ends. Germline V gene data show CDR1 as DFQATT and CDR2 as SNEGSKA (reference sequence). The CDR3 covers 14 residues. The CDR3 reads CSATIPGGAHEQYF. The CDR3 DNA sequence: TGCAGTGCCACCATCCCTGGGGGGGCCCACGAGCAGTACTTC.

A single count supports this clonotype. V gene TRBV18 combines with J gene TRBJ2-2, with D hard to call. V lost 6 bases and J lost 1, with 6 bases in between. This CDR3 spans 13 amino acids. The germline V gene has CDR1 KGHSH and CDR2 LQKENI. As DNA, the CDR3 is TGTGCCAGCTCCCCGGGGAACACCGGGGAGCTGTTTTTT. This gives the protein CASSPGNTGELFF.

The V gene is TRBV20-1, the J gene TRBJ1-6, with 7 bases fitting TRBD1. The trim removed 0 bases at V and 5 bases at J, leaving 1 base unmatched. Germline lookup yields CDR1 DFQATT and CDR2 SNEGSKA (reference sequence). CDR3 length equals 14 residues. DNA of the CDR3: TGCAGTGCTAGAGAGACAGGGAATAATTCACCCCTCCACTTT. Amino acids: CSARETGNNSPLHF.

CDR3 sequence (DNA): TGTGCCAGCAGTTTAGATGCCACTAGCGGGCAGTTCTTC. Amino acids: CASSLDATSGQFF. V is TRBV27 and J is TRBJ2-1; 8 bases agree with TRBD2. Germline CDR1 and CDR2: MNHEY and SMNVEV (reference sequence). The CDR3 covers 13 residues. Losses at the gene ends were 2 bases for V and 12 bases for J; bases not matched to a gene: 6.

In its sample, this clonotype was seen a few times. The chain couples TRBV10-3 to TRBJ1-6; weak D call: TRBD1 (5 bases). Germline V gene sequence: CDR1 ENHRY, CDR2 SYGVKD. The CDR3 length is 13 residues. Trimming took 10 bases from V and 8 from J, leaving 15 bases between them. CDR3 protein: CATHPQGDSPLHF. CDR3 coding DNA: TGTGCCACTCACCCCCAGGGAGATTCACCCCTCCACTTT.

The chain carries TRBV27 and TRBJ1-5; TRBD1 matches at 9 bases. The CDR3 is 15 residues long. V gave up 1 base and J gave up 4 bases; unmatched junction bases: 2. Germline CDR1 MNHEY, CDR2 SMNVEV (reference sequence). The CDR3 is CASSLFGQGNQPQHF. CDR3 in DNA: TGTGCCAGCAGTTTATTCGGACAGGGGAATCAGCCCCAGCATTTT.

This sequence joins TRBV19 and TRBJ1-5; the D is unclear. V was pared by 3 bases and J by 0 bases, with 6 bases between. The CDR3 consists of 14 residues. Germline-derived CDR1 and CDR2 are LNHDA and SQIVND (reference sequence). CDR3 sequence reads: CASSILHSNQPQHF. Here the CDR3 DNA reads TGTGCCAGTAGTATCCTTCATAGCAATCAGCCCCAGCATTTT.

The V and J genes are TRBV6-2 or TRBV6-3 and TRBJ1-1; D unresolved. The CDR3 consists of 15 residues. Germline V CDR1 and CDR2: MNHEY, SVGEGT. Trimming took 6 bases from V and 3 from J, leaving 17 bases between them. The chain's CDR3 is CASRPQPPPDTEAFF. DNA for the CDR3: TGTGCCAGCAGACCGCAACCCCCACCCGACACTGAAGCTTTCTTT.

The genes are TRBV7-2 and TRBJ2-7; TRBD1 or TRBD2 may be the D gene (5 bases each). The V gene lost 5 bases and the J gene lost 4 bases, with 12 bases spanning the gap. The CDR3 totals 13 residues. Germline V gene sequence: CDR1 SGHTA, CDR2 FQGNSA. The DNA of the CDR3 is TGTGCCAGCAGCACCGGGACGGTATACGAGCAGTACTTC. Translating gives CASSTGTVYEQYF.

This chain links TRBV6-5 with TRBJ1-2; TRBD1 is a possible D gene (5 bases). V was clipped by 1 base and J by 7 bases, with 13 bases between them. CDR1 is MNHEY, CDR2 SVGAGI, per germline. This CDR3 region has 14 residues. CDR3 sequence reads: CASSYYGGEGGYTF. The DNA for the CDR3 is TGTGCCAGCAGTTACTACGGGGGAGAGGGTGGCTACACCTTC.

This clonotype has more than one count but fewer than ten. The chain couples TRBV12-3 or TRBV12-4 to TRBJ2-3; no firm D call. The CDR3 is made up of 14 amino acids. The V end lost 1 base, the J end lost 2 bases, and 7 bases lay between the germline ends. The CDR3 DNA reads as TGTGCCAGCAGTTTAGGGACGTTCACAGATACGCAGTATTTT. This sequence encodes CASSLGTFTDTQYF.

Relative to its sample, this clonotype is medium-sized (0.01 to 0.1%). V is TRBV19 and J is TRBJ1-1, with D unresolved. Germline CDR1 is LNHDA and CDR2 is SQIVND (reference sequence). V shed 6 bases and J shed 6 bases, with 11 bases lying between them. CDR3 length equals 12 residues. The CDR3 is CASSTPRAEAFF. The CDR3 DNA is TGTGCCAGTAGCACCCCACGAGCTGAAGCTTTCTTT.

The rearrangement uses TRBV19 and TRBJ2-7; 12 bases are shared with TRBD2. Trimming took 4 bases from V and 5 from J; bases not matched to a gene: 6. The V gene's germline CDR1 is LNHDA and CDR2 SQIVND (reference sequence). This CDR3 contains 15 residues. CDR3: CASSSSSGRANEQYF. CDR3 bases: TGTGCCAGTAGTAGTTCTAGCGGGAGGGCCAACGAGCAGTACTTC.

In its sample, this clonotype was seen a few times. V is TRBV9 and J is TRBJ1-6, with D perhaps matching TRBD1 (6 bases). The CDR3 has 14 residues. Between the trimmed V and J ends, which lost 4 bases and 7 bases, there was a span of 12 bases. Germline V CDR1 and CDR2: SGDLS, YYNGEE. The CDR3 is CASSPRTENSPLHF. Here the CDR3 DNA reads TGTGCCAGCAGCCCCCGGACAGAAAATTCACCCCTCCACTTT.

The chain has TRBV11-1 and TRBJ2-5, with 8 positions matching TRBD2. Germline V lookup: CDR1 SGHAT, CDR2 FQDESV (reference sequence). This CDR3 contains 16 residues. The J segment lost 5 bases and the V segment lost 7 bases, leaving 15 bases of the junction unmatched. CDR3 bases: TGTGCCAGCACCCTCGAGGGGACTAGTTCCCGGGAGACCCAGTACTTC. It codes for CASTLEGTSSRETQYF.

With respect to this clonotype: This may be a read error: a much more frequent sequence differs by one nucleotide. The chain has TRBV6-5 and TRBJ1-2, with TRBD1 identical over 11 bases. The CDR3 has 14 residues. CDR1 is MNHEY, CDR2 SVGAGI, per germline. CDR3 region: CASSYGQGAFGHTF. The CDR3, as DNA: TGTGCCAGCAGTTATGGACAGGGGGCTTTTGGCCACACCTTC.